One sample yielded the 9 T cell receptor beta chains listed below, sequenced in a study of identical twins. Using its own MiXCR run on the 5' RACE reads, TCRdb lists one record per CDR3 protein. Of 450,000 or so distinct CDR3 sequences in the sample, roughly 18% are singletons; the top ten hold about 12%. The sequenced sample was naive T cells sorted from blood. The receptors originated from a man aged 45-65 years in good health.

The J gene is TRBJ1-6, the V gene TRBV7-2; a weak D match, TRBD1 (6 bases). The CDR3 loop spans 16 amino acids. Germline V CDR1 and CDR2: SGHTA, FQGNSA. V was shortened by 2 bases and J by 7 bases, with 15 bases between the two germline ends. The CDR3 protein is CASSLLPWTANSPLHF. CDR3 DNA: TGTGCCAGCAGCTTACTTCCCTGGACAGCAAATTCACCCCTCCACTTT.

The chain joins TRBV5-4 to TRBJ2-3, with a possible D match to TRBD2 (6 bases). V dropped 1 base and J dropped 0 bases, with 12 bases sitting between them. Germline lookup yields CDR1 SGHNT and CDR2 YYREEE (reference sequence). This CDR3 is built from 16 residues. The CDR3 loop reads CASSLPAGGSTDTQYF. The DNA of the CDR3 is TGTGCCAGCAGCTTGCCGGCCGGGGGTAGCACAGATACGCAGTATTTT.

The sample holds many counts of this clonotype. This rearrangement joins TRBV5-1 to TRBJ2-5, with D possibly being TRBD1 (6 bases). Trimming took off 4 bases at V and 4 bases at J, with 11 bases between the two ends. The CDR3 has 13 residues. Germline CDR1 reads SGHRS; CDR2 reads YFSETQ. Here the CDR3 reads CASSPDRPETQYF. CDR3 DNA: TGCGCCAGCAGCCCCGACAGGCCAGAGACCCAGTACTTC.

The chain employs TRBV5-1 and TRBJ1-1; tentative D call: TRBD1 (5 bases). The CDR3 is made up of 13 amino acids. The V gene's germline CDR1 is SGHRS and CDR2 YFSETQ. V was shortened by 4 bases and J by 6 bases, with 13 bases between the two germline ends. CDR3 DNA: TGCGCCAGCAGCCCGTCCCCGGGGGCTGAAGCTTTCTTT. Amino acid sequence: CASSPSPGAEAFF.

About this clonotype itself: At one end, the junction sequence differs from germline, possibly due to a read error. This rearrangement joins TRBV14 to TRBJ1-2, with D perhaps TRBD1 (5 bases). This CDR3 has 13 residues. Looked up from germline, CDR1 is SGHDN and CDR2 is FVKESK. The CDR3: CASSQDRDRGFAF. Written as DNA, the CDR3 is TGTGCCAGCAGCCAAGATCGGGACCGGGGCTTTGCCTTC.

This clonotype was seen many times. The J gene is TRBJ1-2, the V gene TRBV2; weak D call: TRBD1 (5 bases). The V and J ends lost 1 base and 4 bases respectively, with 13 bases between them. Germline lookup yields CDR1 SNHLY and CDR2 FYNNEI. This CDR3 region has 15 residues. In nucleotides, the CDR3 is TGTGCCAGCAGTGAAGAGCAGGGATTGGGCTATGGCTACACCTTC. It translates to CASSEEQGLGYGYTF.

CDR3 bases: TGTGCCAGCAGCTCCGGAAGGCCCCTCCGGGATACGCAGTATTTT. It is translated as CASSSGRPLRDTQYF. The rearrangement joins TRBV11-3 to TRBJ2-3; no clear D. Trimming took off 4 bases at V and 6 bases at J, with 17 bases between the two ends. The germline CDR1 and CDR2 sequences are SGHNT and YENEEA. The CDR3 has 15 amino acids.

In regard to this clonotype: This may be a read error, as it is one base from a much larger clone. The CDR3 spells CASRSRLQSNQPQHF. In nucleotides, the CDR3 is TGTGCCTCTCGATCTCGACTGCAGAGCAATCAGCCCCAGCATTTT. The V call is TRBV27, the J call TRBJ1-5; no firm D call. The CDR3 is made up of 15 amino acids. V lost 11 bases to trimming and J lost 1 base, with 18 bases between them. Germline CDR1 and CDR2: MNHEY and SMNVEV (reference sequence).

This clonotype has at least ten counts. The gene calls are TRBV5-1 and TRBJ2-2; the match to TRBD1 covers 8 bases. Germline trimming cut 4 bases from V and 1 base from J; bases unmatched to any gene: 6. This CDR3 contains 16 residues. CDR1 is SGHRS and CDR2 is YFSETQ in the germline V gene. Here the CDR3 reads CASSEDRVLNTGELFF. CDR3 DNA sequence: TGCGCCAGCAGCGAGGACAGGGTTCTGAACACCGGGGAGCTGTTTTTT. Full variable domain (rest looked up from reference TRBV5-1 and TRBJ2-2): KAGVTQTPRYLIKTRGQQVTLSCSPISGHRSVSWYQQTPGQGLQFLFEYFSETQRNKGNFPGRFSGRQFSNSRSEMNVSTLELGDSALYLCASSEDRVLNTGELFFGEGSRLTVL.